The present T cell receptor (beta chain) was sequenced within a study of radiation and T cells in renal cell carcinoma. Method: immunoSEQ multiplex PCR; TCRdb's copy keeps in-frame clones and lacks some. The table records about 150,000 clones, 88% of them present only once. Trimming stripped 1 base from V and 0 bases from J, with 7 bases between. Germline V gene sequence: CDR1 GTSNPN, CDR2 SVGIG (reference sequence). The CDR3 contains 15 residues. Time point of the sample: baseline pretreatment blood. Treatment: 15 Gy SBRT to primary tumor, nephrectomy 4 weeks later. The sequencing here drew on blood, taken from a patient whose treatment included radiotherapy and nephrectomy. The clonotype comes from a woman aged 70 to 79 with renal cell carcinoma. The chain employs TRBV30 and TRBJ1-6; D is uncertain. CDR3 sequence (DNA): TGTGCCTGGAGTGAGGGAACCTCCTATAATTCACCCCTCCACTTT. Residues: CAWSEGTSYNSPLHF.